This T cell receptor (beta chain) was captured by sequencing in a study of cytomegalovirus exposure and HLA in healthy donors. PCR involved 60 Vbeta and 13 Jbeta primers. Repertoires were generated with immunoSEQ multiplex PCR, while TCRdb's copy carries only in-frame clones and drops some. The table lists more than 130,000 clones, 78% of them singletons. Study outcomes and limitations: Despite most TCR sequences being rare, some public TCRs occurred in many donors.

Notes on this clone: Antigen: not known.

The sequenced sample was PBMCs. The receptor was derived from a male donor in good health and CMV-seronegative.

CDR3 nucleotide sequence: TGTGCCAGCCTAGGACAGGGGAATCAGCCCCAGCATTTT. Amino acid sequence: CASLGQGNQPQHF. The chain uses TRBV18 and TRBJ1-5, with 9 bases that match TRBD1. The germline CDR1 and CDR2 sequences are KGHSH and LQKENI. V lost 8 bases to trimming and J lost 4 bases; unmatched junction nucleotides: 3. The CDR3 is 13 amino acids.